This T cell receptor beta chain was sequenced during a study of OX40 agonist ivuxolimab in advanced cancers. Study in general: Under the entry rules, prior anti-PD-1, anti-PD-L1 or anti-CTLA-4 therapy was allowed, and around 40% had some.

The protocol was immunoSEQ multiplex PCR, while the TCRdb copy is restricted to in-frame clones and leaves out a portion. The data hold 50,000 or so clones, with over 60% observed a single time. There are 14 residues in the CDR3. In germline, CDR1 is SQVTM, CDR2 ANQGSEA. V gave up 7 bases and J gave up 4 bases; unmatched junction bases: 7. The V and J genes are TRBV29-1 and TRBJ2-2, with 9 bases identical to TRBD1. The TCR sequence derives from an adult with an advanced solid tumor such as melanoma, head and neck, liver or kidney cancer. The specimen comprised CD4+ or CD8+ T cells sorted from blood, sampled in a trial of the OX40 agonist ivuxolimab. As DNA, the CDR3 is TGCAGCGGGGGCAAGACAGGGGGCACCGGGGAGCTGTTTTTT. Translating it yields CSGGKTGGTGELFF.